Listed below are T cell receptor beta chains from one sample, sequenced in a study of identical twins. TCRdb re-analysed the 5' RACE reads in MiXCR, keeping a single row per CDR3 protein. The data show 500,000 to 650,000 distinct CDR3 sequences, roughly 7.2% seen once. These same data were also listed under a study on yellow fever vaccine responses in identical twins.

Source material: PBMCs. The receptors come from a woman younger than 30 in good health. Each CDR3 is given with its conserved first and last residue. A D gene is named only where the DNA matches it firmly. Clone size is shown for a subset of rows, as once, few, many or a class of expanded clone.

V gene,clone size,J gene,D gene,CDR3 DNA,CDR3 protein
TRBV20-1,many,TRBJ2-1,TRBD2,TGCAGTGCTAGGGAGCGGGAGAGGCTGTACAATGAGCAGTTCTTC,CSARERERLYNEQFF
TRBV20-1,once,TRBJ2-7,TRBD2,TGCAGTGCTTCCGAATTCGGGGGGAGCTACGAGCAGTACTTC,CSASEFGGSYEQYF
TRBV11-2,.,TRBJ1-6,TRBD1,TGTGCCAGCAGCGGAGGACAGGGACCCCTCCACTTT,CASSGGQGPLHF
TRBV24-1,few,TRBJ2-7,.,TGTGCCTCAAACCGGGACACCCGTGACTACGAGCAGTACTTC,CASNRDTRDYEQYF
TRBV6-1,.,TRBJ2-2,.,TGTGCCAGCAGTGATGGAGAGGCCACCGGGGAGCTGTTTTTT,CASSDGEATGELFF
TRBV28,many,TRBJ1-2,.,TGTGCCAGCAGTGGGACTGAAAGCTTTTATGGCTACACCTTC,CASSGTESFYGYTF
TRBV20-1,many,TRBJ2-1,TRBD1,TGCAGTGCTAGCCAGGGGGTTCACAATGAGCAGTTCTTC,CSASQGVHNEQFF
TRBV24-1,.,TRBJ2-1,.,TGTGCCACCAGTGATTCTAGCTCGTCCCCAGCCTACAATGAGCAGTTCTTC,CATSDSSSSPAYNEQFF
TRBV6-2/TRBV6-3,few,TRBJ1-5,.,TGTGCCAGCAGTAACGGGACGGCGCGAAGGTCGGCCCAGCATTTT,CASSNGTARRSAQHF
TRBV27,many,TRBJ1-1,TRBD1,TGTGCCAGCAGGACCGGGACAGGGGGCCCGGGAGCTTTCTTT,CASRTGTGGPGAFF
TRBV20-1,.,TRBJ2-2,.,TGCAGTGCTAGGAATCGGGTTACCGGGGAGCTGTTTTTT,CSARNRVTGELFF
TRBV6-2/TRBV6-3,.,TRBJ2-3,.,TGTGCCAGCAGTCATCAGGGGGATACGCAGTATTTT,CASSHQGDTQYF
TRBV11-2,few,TRBJ2-2,.,TGTGCCAGCAGCTTCCCGACTCTGAACACCGGGGAGCTGTTTTTT,CASSFPTLNTGELFF
TRBV27,.,TRBJ2-1,.,TGTGCCAGCAGTTTGTCCGGCCAGTTATGGTATGAGCAGTTCTTC,CASSLSGQLWYEQFF
TRBV12-3/TRBV12-4,.,TRBJ1-2,.,TGTGCCAGCAGTTTAGCGTCCGGTGGGCAGAACTATGGCTACACCTTC,CASSLASGGQNYGYTF
TRBV10-1,many,TRBJ2-3,.,TGCGCCAGCAGTGCGTCAGGGGCAGATACGCAGTATTTT,CASSASGADTQYF
TRBV27,.,TRBJ2-1,.,TGTGCCAGCACCAAAGACACCTTC,CASTKDTF
TRBV10-3,many,TRBJ2-3,TRBD1,TGTGCCATCAGTGAGTCTGGGACAGGGAATGTCGGAACAGATACGCAGTATTTT,CAISESGTGNVGTDTQYF
TRBV3-1,many,TRBJ1-2,.,TGTGCCAGCAGCCAAAGTGAGGGTACCTATGGCTACACCTTC,CASSQSEGTYGYTF
TRBV10-3,few,TRBJ2-1,.,TGTGCCATCAGTGAGTCGACGGCTAGCGAGGGGGGGCAGTTCTTC,CAISESTASEGGQFF
TRBV3-1,.,TRBJ1-2,TRBD1,TGTGCCAGCAGCCTCCGGGACACAGGGGGCGGCTACACCTTC,CASSLRDTGGGYTF
TRBV4-1,many,TRBJ2-3,.,TGCGCCAGCAGCCAAGATCCAAACACAGATACGCAGTATTTT,CASSQDPNTDTQYF
TRBV29-1,.,TRBJ1-2,TRBD1,TGCAGCGCGAGCGGGGGGGACAAAGGGGACAGTCCTGGGTTCTATGGCTACACCTTC,CSASGGDKGDSPGFYGYTF